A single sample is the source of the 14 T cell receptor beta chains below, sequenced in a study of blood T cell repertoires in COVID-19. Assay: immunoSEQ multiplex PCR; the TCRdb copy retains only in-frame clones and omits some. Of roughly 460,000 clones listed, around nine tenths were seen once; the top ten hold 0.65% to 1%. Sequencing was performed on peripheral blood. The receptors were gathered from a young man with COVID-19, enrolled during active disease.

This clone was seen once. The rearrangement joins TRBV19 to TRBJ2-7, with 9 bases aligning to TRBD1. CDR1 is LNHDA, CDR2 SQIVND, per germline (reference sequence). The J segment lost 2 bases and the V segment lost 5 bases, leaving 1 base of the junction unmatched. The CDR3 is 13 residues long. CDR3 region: CASSGQGTYEQYF. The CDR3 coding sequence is TGTGCCAGTAGTGGACAGGGGACCTACGAGCAGTACTTC.

CDR3 sequence: CASRASSGTNTGELFF. DNA for the CDR3: TGTGCCAGCAGGGCTTCTAGCGGGACGAACACCGGGGAGCTGTTTTTT. The chain employs TRBV2 and TRBJ2-2, with 9 bases identical to TRBD2. The length of the CDR3 is 16 residues. The V and J ends lost 6 bases and 0 bases, in that order; junction bases with no gene match: 5. Germline values: CDR1 SNHLY, CDR2 FYNNEI.

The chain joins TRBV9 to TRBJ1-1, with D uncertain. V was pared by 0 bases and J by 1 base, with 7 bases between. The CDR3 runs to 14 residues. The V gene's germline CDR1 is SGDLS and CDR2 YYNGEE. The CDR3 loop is CASSVVSQNTEAFF. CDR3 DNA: TGTGCCAGCAGCGTAGTGTCACAGAACACTGAAGCTTTCTTT.

CDR3 DNA sequence: TGCAGCGGATACCGGGGCTCCTACAATGAGCAGTTCTTC. Translating gives CSGYRGSYNEQFF. V gene TRBV29-1 combines with J gene TRBJ2-1; D is perhaps TRBD2 (5 bases). The V end was cut by 7 bases, the J end by 0 bases, with 10 bases between. Germline-derived CDR1 and CDR2 are SQVTM and ANQGSEA. This CDR3 is built from 13 residues.

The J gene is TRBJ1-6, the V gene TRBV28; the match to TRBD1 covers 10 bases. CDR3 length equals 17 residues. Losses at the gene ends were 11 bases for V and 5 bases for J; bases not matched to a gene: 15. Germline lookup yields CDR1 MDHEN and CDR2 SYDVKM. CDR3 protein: CAGSRDRGPNNNSPLHF. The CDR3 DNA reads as TGTGCCGGGTCCCGGGACAGGGGACCTAACAATAATTCACCCCTCCACTTT.

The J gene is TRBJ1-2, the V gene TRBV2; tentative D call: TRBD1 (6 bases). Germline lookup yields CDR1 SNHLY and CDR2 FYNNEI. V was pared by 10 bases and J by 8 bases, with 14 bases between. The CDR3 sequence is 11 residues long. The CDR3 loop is CAILQGRGYTF. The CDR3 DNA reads TGTGCCATACTACAGGGTCGAGGCTACACCTTC.

The CDR3 DNA is TGTGCCAGCTCACCGGTAAGCGGGTCGGACACCGGGGAGCTGTTTTTT. Its translation: CASSPVSGSDTGELFF. This chain connects TRBV18 to TRBJ2-2, with a tentative D call TRBD2 (6 bases). Looked up from germline, CDR1 is KGHSH and CDR2 is LQKENI. V was trimmed by 3 bases and J by 3 bases, leaving 14 bases between them. The CDR3 length is 16 residues.

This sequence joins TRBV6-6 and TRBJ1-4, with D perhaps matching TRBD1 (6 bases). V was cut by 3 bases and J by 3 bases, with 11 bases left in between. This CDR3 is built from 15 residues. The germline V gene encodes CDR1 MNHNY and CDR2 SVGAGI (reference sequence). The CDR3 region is CASSYSDRPNEKLFF. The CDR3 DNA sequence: TGTGCCAGCAGTTATTCGGACAGACCTAATGAAAAACTGTTTTTT.

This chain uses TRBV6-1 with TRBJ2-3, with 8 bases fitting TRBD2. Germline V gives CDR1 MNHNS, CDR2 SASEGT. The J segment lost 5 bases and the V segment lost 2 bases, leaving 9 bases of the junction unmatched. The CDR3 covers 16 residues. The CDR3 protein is CASSESPGGAIDTQYF. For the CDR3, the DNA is TGTGCCAGCAGTGAATCCCCGGGAGGGGCGATAGATACGCAGTATTTT.

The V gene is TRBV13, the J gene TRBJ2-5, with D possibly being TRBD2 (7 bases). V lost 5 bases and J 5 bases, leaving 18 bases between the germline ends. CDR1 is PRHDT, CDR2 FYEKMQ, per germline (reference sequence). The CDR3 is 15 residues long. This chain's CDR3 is CASSQRTRGGETQYF. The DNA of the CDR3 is TGTGCCAGCAGCCAGAGGACTAGGGGGGGGGAGACCCAGTACTTC.

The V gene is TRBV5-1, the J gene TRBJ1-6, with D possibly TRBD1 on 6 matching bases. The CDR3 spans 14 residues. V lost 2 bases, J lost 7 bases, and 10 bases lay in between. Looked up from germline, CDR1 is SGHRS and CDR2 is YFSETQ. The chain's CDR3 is CASSFRTENSPLHF. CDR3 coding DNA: TGCGCCAGCAGCTTCCGGACAGAGAATTCACCCCTCCACTTT.

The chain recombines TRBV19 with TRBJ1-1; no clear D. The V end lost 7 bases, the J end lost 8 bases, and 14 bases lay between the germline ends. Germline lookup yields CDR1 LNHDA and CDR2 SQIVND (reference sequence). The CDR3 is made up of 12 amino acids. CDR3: CASKYGSREAFF. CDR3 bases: TGTGCCAGTAAATACGGGAGCAGAGAAGCTTTCTTT.

The CDR3 loop is CATSRTDRGGEHSPLHF. The CDR3 region has the DNA TGTGCCACCAGCAGAACGGACAGGGGAGGAGAGCATTCACCCCTCCACTTT. This rearrangement joins TRBV15 to TRBJ1-6, with TRBD1 identical over 9 bases. CDR3 size: 17 residues. V was clipped by 2 bases and J by 8 bases; unmatched bases: 10. The germline V gene encodes CDR1 LNHNV and CDR2 YYDKDF (reference sequence).

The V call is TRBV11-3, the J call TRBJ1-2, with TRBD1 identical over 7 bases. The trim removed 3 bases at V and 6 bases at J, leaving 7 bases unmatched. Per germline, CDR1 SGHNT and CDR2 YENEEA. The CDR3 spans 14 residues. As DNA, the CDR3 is TGTGCCAGCAGCTTGCACAGGGGTATCCATGGCTACACCTTC. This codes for CASSLHRGIHGYTF.